This is a list of T cell receptor beta chains from one sample in a study of blood T cell repertoires in COVID-19. Profiling relied on immunoSEQ multiplex PCR, and the TCRdb table lists in-frame clones only, not all of them. The sample includes about 260,000 clones, around 84% of them seen just once. Input material: peripheral blood. Receptors were obtained from a woman aged 55 to 70 with COVID-19, enrolled during active disease. The CDR3 runs from the conserved cysteine through the conserved F or W.

j_call | v_call | cdr3_aa
TRBJ2-3 | TRBV5-1 | CASSLLAGVQDTQYF
TRBJ2-1 | TRBV28 | CASSFRAGGPGEQFF
TRBJ1-4 | TRBV3-1/TRBV3-2 | CASSQFDRAVKKKLFF
TRBJ2-7 | TRBV5-1 | CASSLVQGSYEQYF
TRBJ1-5 | TRBV19 | CASSAQGARQPQHF
TRBJ1-4 | TRBV15 | CATSAHRTTNEKLFF
TRBJ2-1 | TRBV6-1 | CASSDMYGSGRFF
TRBJ1-6 | TRBV30 | CAWTHPWTGSPLHF
TRBJ1-6 | TRBV10-3 | CAISEQGNLNSPLHF
TRBJ2-7 | TRBV18 | CASSLRDSYEQYF
TRBJ2-7 | TRBV6-5 | CASSKGVSYEQYF
TRBJ1-2 | TRBV5-1 | CASSLVRGEGSSYTF
TRBJ1-1 | TRBV5-1 | CASSRSGAMNTEAFF
TRBJ1-5 | TRBV21-1 | CASSKRAVGQGYSNQPQHF
TRBJ2-1 | TRBV10-3 | CAISESLGYRDNEQFF
TRBJ2-4 | TRBV4-3 | CASSQDLAGSKNIQYF
TRBJ2-7 | TRBV7-2 | CASSTGQVTYEQYF
TRBJ1-2 | TRBV6-5 | CASSPRTGYGYTF
TRBJ1-2 | TRBV19 | CASMQWTGTYGYTF
TRBJ1-6 | TRBV2 | CASSNRGTYNSPLHF
TRBJ1-2 | TRBV30 | CAWSRQGHYGYTF
TRBJ2-5 | TRBV27 | CASRSPGLQETQYF
TRBJ1-1 | TRBV11-3 | CASSPGQGSTEAFF
TRBJ2-7 | TRBV18 | CASSPSGTGTYEQYF
TRBJ1-1 | TRBV6-5 | CASSWPGGKAFF
TRBJ1-3 | TRBV27 | CASSDSGTGIDFFGNTIYF
TRBJ2-5 | TRBV5-6 | CASSFRETQYF
TRBJ1-1 | TRBV20-1 | CSASDPAGGPEAFF
TRBJ1-5 | TRBV27 | CASSPRGPRGSNQPQHF
TRBJ1-5 | TRBV24-1 | CATSDRDRGGNQPQHF
TRBJ2-2 | TRBV5-4 | CASSLTTGANTGELFF
TRBJ1-1 | TRBV19 | CASSIKRNTEAFF
TRBJ2-3 | TRBV6-6 | CASRPSATDTQYF